This T cell receptor beta chain was profiled in a study of blood T cell repertoires in COVID-19. Study background: Italy, Spain and the United States were the sources of the convalescent and acute COVID-19 samples. T cells, B-cell-depleted T cells, or PBMCs provided the cDNA or gDNA that served as material.

Original methodology: Counts of nucleated cells, estimated from reference gene primer amplification, were obtained. TCRdb keeps only in-frame clones here, not all; method: immunoSEQ multiplex PCR. V and J calls and clone size follow that table, whereas D and trimming were derived from the DNA. This sample has some 67,000 clones, with approximately 88% found just once. The junction had 8 bases not matched to a gene; V was cut back by 5 bases and J by 7 bases. The V gene's germline CDR1 is WNHNN and CDR2 SYGVQD (reference sequence). The CDR3 is 15 amino acids. This rearrangement joins TRBV10-1 to TRBJ2-3, with 11 positions matching TRBD1. Sequencing input: peripheral blood. This clonotype was obtained from a woman in her sixties or seventies with acute or convalescent COVID-19. The CDR3 is CASSPRDRGKYTQYF. For the CDR3, the DNA is TGCGCCAGCAGTCCCCGGGACAGGGGGAAATATACGCAGTATTTT.